The sample holds a few counts of the clone carrying this TCR beta chain. Its antigen is undetermined. Germline trimming cut 8 bases from V and 3 bases from J; bases unmatched to any gene: 10. The CDR3 is 15 amino acids. CDR1 and CDR2 from the germline V gene are MNHNY and SVGAGI (reference sequence). The data stem from a study of blood T cells in healthy people across ages. Study-wide points: Diversity of TCR beta correlated strongly with naive T cell percentage.

A second roughly 6 to 11 cycle PCR used barcoded and J-beta primers. Every cDNA molecule carried a tag from a template-switch adaptor bearing 12 random nucleotides. Each CDR3 protein gets one entry after TCRdb re-called the 5' RACE reads with MiXCR. The sample contains 1.4 million or so distinct CDR3 sequences, approximately 43% of which appear only once. The material sequenced was blood. The clonotype originates from a woman between 18 and 30 years old in good health. This chain links TRBV6-6 with TRBJ2-3; 8 nucleotides match TRBD2. Written as DNA, the CDR3 is TGTGCCAGCCTTAGGACGGGGGGGCAAACAGATACGCAGTATTTT. This translates into CASLRTGGQTDTQYF.